The sequence of this T cell receptor beta chain was determined in a study of blood T cell repertoires in COVID-19 (dated by TCRdb to 2020 to 2021). Notes on the research overall: Collaborator samples came from the United States, Italy and Spain and covered acute and convalescent phases of COVID-19. Nearly every sample came with metadata listing a de-identified subject ID, COVID-19 status, age in years and sex. Deeply sampled blood TCRbeta repertoires from subjects exposed to, actively infected with, or recovered from COVID-19 were included in the dataset. The material from the prospective study consisted of cDNA or gDNA derived from T cells, B-cell-depleted T cells, or PBMCs. The repertoires were released in a freely available public database meant as a resource for research on the immune response to SARS-CoV-2. The samples were drawn from the first 160 participants of the ongoing ImmuneRACE study and from 950 to 1,500 subjects provided by 6 global collaborators. Where available, HLA class I and class II types were taken from metadata supplied by the sample provider and were not determined by assay-based typing. Summary of the overall study and its limitations: Clinical and demographic metadata were provided uncurated, with the amount varying by source and participant.

In regard to this clone: Its antigen target is currently unknown. No qualities accompany the bases; no much larger clone lies one base away.

The immunoSEQ Assay, a bias-controlled multiplex PCR, was used to amplify TCRbeta CDR3 regions from genomic DNA. Under the source paper's analysis protocol: The number of nucleated cells in each sample was estimated by amplification of reference gene primers within the assay. To quantify the absolute abundance of each unique TCRbeta CDR3 rearrangement, sequence reads were collapsed and filtered. For each sample, productive Simpson clonality was calculated as the square root of Simpson's diversity index over productive rearrangements. Entries here come from immuneACCESS through TCRdb and include only in-frame sequences with V and J called. Some clones fail to appear in such tables; in the studies checked, an unresolved V gene covers under half of the shortfall, and the cause of the remainder is unknown. D and trimming come from the DNA, and the V and J calls and clone size come from that table. Across this sample there are around 170,000 clones, with around 82% seen only once. Roughly 15% of the sample is held by the ten biggest clonotypes.

V loses 1 base of germline sequence and J loses 3 bases, and the interval between the two ends is 11 bases. Including cysteine and phenylalanine, the CDR3 has 16 amino acids. The sequence is cut down to CDR3 DNA, 48 bases in frame from base 1. From the germline V gene, CDR1 is SGHRS and CDR2 is YFSETQ. Whole blood was collected in K2EDTA tubes by collaborating institutions according to the institutions' own protocols. For TCRbeta analysis, collaborators shipped samples as frozen whole blood, isolated PBMCs, or DNA extracted from either of those sample types. This sequence uses TRBV5-1 and TRBJ1-6; TRBD1 is perhaps the D gene, given 5 matching bases. The TCR originated in a man aged 18 to 30 with active or convalescent COVID-19. Sequencing used peripheral blood. The DNA sequence is TGCGCCAGCAGCTTGTTCTCCGACAGCTATAATTCACCCCTCCACTTT. This is translated as CASSLFSDSYNSPLHF.